This entry lists 20 T cell receptor beta chains sequenced from one sample in a study of response to subunit inactivated influenza vaccine. From the RT-PCR reads, TCRdb called clonotypes with MiXCR, one entry per CDR3 protein. The repertoire holds hundreds of thousands of distinct CDR3 sequences, with around 11% as singletons. The data were also submitted as part of a second study, on T cells expressing NK-cell markers. From that second work: Scientists made TCR beta cDNA using 5'RACE template switching with UMIs.

This specimen was PBMCs from blood, taken on the day of vaccination. These receptors were obtained from a man between 45 and 60 years old who received an inactivated influenza vaccine.

Many counts were recorded for this clonotype. The junction shows a germline mismatch at one end, possibly a read error. The rearrangement joins TRBV20-1 to TRBJ1-2; D ambiguous. The CDR3 spans 11 residues. Per the germline V gene, CDR1 is DFQATT and CDR2 is SNEGSKA (reference sequence). CDR3 protein: CSARDGPQEGF. Written as DNA, the CDR3 is TGCAGTGCTAGAGATGGTCCTCAGGAGGGCTTC.

This sequence joins TRBV3-1 and TRBJ2-7; D is perhaps TRBD2 (5 bases). Germline CDR1 reads LGHDT; CDR2 reads YNNKEL (reference sequence). The CDR3 has 15 residues. Trimming took off 11 bases at V and 0 bases at J, with 20 bases between the two ends. The CDR3 is CASGLGGESSYEQYF. For the CDR3, the DNA is TGTGCCTCCGGACTTGGAGGAGAGAGCTCCTACGAGCAGTACTTC.

J is TRBJ2-1 and V is TRBV15; tentative D call: TRBD1 (6 bases). Germline V CDR1 and CDR2: LNHNV, YYDKDF (reference sequence). The CDR3 is 15 residues long. Trimming took 1 base from V and 3 from J, leaving 10 bases between them. The CDR3 here is CATSRAQGLYNEQFF. DNA of the CDR3: TGTGCCACCAGCAGAGCACAGGGTCTCTACAATGAGCAGTTCTTC.

This clonotype was detected a few times. The genes are TRBV25-1 and TRBJ2-2, with D tentatively TRBD1 or TRBD2 (5 bases each). Germline V gene sequence: CDR1 MGHDK, CDR2 SYGVNS. CDR3 length equals 14 residues. Trimming took off 10 bases at V and 5 bases at J, with 17 bases between the two ends. The chain's CDR3 is CATSFWGSTGELFF. The DNA for the CDR3 is TGTGCCACCTCGTTTTGGGGGTCTACCGGGGAGCTGTTTTTT.

The table lists this clonotype with many counts. The CDR3 is CASSLRGNYEQYF. For the CDR3, the DNA is TGTGCCAGCAGCTTACGTGGCAACTACGAGCAGTACTTC. V gene TRBV7-2 combines with J gene TRBJ2-7; D remains unclear. CDR3 length: 13 amino acids. Trimming cost V 2 bases and J 3 bases, with 8 bases left between them. Germline V gives CDR1 SGHTA, CDR2 FQGNSA.

This clonotype was picked up a small number of times. The V and J genes are TRBV25-1 and TRBJ2-1; 7 bases align to TRBD2. Looked up from germline, CDR1 is MGHDK and CDR2 is SYGVNS. CDR3 length: 14 amino acids. J lost 3 bases, V lost 7 bases, and 6 bases had no gene match. CDR3 sequence: CASKTGGNYNEQFF. The CDR3 nucleotides read TGTGCCAGCAAAACGGGGGGAAACTACAATGAGCAGTTCTTC.

The CDR3 region is CASSPGLAGRWGNEQFF. DNA for the CDR3: TGTGCCAGCAGCCCGGGACTAGCGGGGAGATGGGGCAATGAGCAGTTCTTC. The chain combines TRBV12-3 or TRBV12-4 with TRBJ2-1; TRBD2 matches at 13 bases. The junction had 11 bases not matched to a gene; V was cut back by 6 bases and J by 6 bases. The CDR3 totals 17 residues.

The V gene is TRBV12-3 or TRBV12-4, the J gene TRBJ2-1, with 12 bases identical to TRBD2. The CDR3 is 16 residues long. J was trimmed by 2 bases and V by 6 bases; bases with no gene match: 5. CDR3 amino acids: CASSVTSGGPYNEQFF. CDR3 coding DNA: TGTGCCAGCAGCGTGACTAGCGGGGGTCCCTACAATGAGCAGTTCTTC.

The chain recombines TRBV7-8 with TRBJ1-5, with 7 bases aligning to TRBD1. The trim removed 3 bases at V and 3 bases at J, leaving 5 bases unmatched. The CDR3 has 15 amino acids. Germline lookup yields CDR1 SGHVS and CDR2 FQNEAQ. CDR3 bases: TGTGCCAGCAGCTTCGGAAGGGGGCTCAATCAGCCCCAGCATTTT. This sequence encodes CASSFGRGLNQPQHF.

This clonotype turned up a few times. The J gene is TRBJ1-1, the V gene TRBV21-1; TRBD1, the table's D call, lacks a check against the DNA. TRBV21-1 is flagged as a pseudogene. The CDR3 is 19 amino acids. CDR3 sequence reads: CASSPRIGGAWSPNTEAFF. For the CDR3, the DNA is TGTGCCAGCAGCCCCCGGATAGGGGGCGCATGGTCCCCGAACACTGAAGCTTTCTTT.

This clonotype occurred a few times. The chain links TRBV10-3 to TRBJ1-2; D not certain. CDR3 size: 13 residues. Trimming removed 4 bases from V and 4 bases from J, with 10 bases in between. Looked up from germline, CDR1 is ENHRY and CDR2 is SYGVKD. Here the CDR3 reads CAISVGETYGYTF. CDR3 coding DNA: TGTGCCATCAGTGTTGGGGAGACCTATGGCTACACCTTC.

The chain has TRBV24-1 and TRBJ2-7, with a possible D match to TRBD1 (5 bases). Germline CDR1 is KGHDR and CDR2 is SFDVKD. The ends were cut back, 4 bases at V and 6 bases at J, with 12 bases in the middle. The CDR3 length is 13 residues. DNA of the CDR3: TGTGCCACCAGTGACCCCACGCAGGGCGAGCAGTACTTC. It specifies CATSDPTQGEQYF.

This clonotype was seen at least ten times. The rearrangement uses TRBV5-1 and TRBJ1-1; a weak D match, TRBD1 (6 bases). Germline assignment: CDR1 SGHRS and CDR2 YFSETQ. The V gene lost 4 bases and the J gene lost 1 base, with 11 bases spanning the gap. The CDR3 spans 14 residues. The CDR3, as DNA: TGCGCCAGCAGCAGCGAGACAGGGAACACTGAAGCTTTCTTT. Residues: CASSSETGNTEAFF.

The rearrangement uses TRBV7-9 and TRBJ2-5, with D possibly matching TRBD2 (5 bases). With 5 bases removed from V and 4 bases from J, the gap between germline ends came to 14 bases. From germline, CDR1 is SEHNR and CDR2 FQNEAQ (reference sequence). The CDR3 is 14 residues long. The chain's CDR3 is CASSVYFRGETQYF. In DNA form, the CDR3 reads TGTGCCAGCAGCGTCTATTTTCGGGGAGAGACCCAGTACTTC.

This chain connects TRBV11-2 to TRBJ2-5, with TRBD2 matching 9 bases. The CDR3 is 17 residues long. Germline V gene lookup returns CDR1 SGHAT and CDR2 FQNNGV. After removal of 0 bases from V and 2 bases from J, the junction contained 7 bases not matched to a gene. CDR3 bases: TGTGCCAGCAGCTTAGATCGTAGCGGGGGCCATCAAGAGACCCAGTACTTC. Protein: CASSLDRSGGHQETQYF.

This clonotype was observed a few times. DNA for the CDR3: TGCGCCAGCAGCTTGAGTGGTGATTACTATGGCTACACCTTC. Its protein product is CASSLSGDYYGYTF. This rearrangement joins TRBV5-1 to TRBJ1-2; D call uncertain. Germline V CDR1 and CDR2: SGHRS, YFSETQ. The CDR3 extends over 14 amino acids. With 1 base removed from V and 3 bases from J, the gap between germline ends came to 10 bases.

This clonotype was detected only a few times. The chain joins TRBV5-1 to TRBJ2-1; unclear D gene. The CDR3 length is 15 residues. Trimming shortened V by 0 bases and J by 0 bases, and 7 bases separated the two germline ends. Germline CDR1 is SGHRS and CDR2 is YFSETQ. The DNA of the CDR3 is TGCGCCAGCAGCTTGGTTGCGGCCTCCTACAATGAGCAGTTCTTC. As protein: CASSLVAASYNEQFF. Combining the CDR3 with reference TRBV5-1 and TRBJ2-1 gives the whole variable domain KAGVTQTPRYLIKTRGQQVTLSCSPISGHRSVSWYQQTPGQGLQFLFEYFSETQRNKGNFPGRFSGRQFSNSRSEMNVSTLELGDSALYLCASSLVAASYNEQFFGPGTRLTVL.

V and J are TRBV18 and TRBJ2-5; D is unresolved. This CDR3 is 16 amino acids long. CDR1 is KGHSH, CDR2 LQKENI, per germline. Trimming took 0 bases from V and 4 from J, leaving 15 bases between them. The CDR3 DNA sequence: TGTGCCAGCTCACCACCCCGACCATCGATTCTAGAGACCCAGTACTTC. This encodes CASSPPRPSILETQYF.

This rearrangement joins TRBV9 to TRBJ1-1; D not resolved. The ends were cut back, 4 bases at V and 6 bases at J, with 10 bases in the middle. The CDR3 length is 12 residues. Germline V gives CDR1 SGDLS, CDR2 YYNGEE. The CDR3 coding sequence is TGTGCCAGCAGCCCCCACGGTGCTGAAGCTTTCTTT. Residues: CASSPHGAEAFF. The entire variable domain, with the rest obtained from reference TRBV9 and TRBJ1-1, is as follows: DSGVTQTPKHLITATGQRVTLRCSPRSGDLSVYWYQQSLDQGLQFLIQYYNGEERAKGNILERFSAQQFPDLHSELNLSSLELGDSALYFCASSPHGAEAFFGQGTRLTVV.

The V gene is TRBV12-3 or TRBV12-4, the J gene TRBJ2-7; no clear D gene. The CDR3 spans 12 residues. V gave up 6 bases and J gave up 9 bases, with 15 bases separating them. CDR3 bases: TGTGCCAGCAGCAGGCAAGAAGTTGCGCAGTACTTC. It specifies CASSRQEVAQYF.